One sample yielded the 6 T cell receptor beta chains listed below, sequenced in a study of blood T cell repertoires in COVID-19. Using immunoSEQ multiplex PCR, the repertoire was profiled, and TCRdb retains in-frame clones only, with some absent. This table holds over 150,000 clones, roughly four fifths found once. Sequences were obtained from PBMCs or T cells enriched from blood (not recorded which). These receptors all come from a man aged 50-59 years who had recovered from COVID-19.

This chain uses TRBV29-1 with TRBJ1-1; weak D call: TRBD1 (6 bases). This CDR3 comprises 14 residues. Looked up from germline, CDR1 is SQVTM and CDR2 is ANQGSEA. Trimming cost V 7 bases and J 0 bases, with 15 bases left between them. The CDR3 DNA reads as TGCAGCGCTAGGCCGGGACAAATGAACACTGAAGCTTTCTTT. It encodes CSARPGQMNTEAFF.

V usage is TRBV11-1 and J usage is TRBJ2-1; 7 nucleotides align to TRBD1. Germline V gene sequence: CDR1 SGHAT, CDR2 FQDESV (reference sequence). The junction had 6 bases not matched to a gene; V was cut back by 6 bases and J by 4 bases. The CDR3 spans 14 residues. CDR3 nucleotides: TGTGCCAGCAGATCGGGACAGCTTTACAATGAGCAGTTCTTC. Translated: CASRSGQLYNEQFF.

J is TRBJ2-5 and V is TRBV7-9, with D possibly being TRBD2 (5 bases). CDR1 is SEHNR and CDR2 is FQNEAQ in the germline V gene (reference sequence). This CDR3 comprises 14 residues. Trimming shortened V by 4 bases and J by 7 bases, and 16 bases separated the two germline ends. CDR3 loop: CASSSIGGPLTQYF. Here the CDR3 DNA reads TGTGCCAGCAGCTCGATTGGCGGGCCTTTGACCCAGTACTTC.

For the CDR3, the DNA is TGCGCCAGCAGCCCCCCCGGGACAGGGGGTTTCTACGAGCAGTACTTC. This codes for CASSPPGTGGFYEQYF. V gene TRBV4-1 combines with J gene TRBJ2-7; 11 bases line up with TRBD1. The CDR3 contains 16 residues. Germline-derived CDR1 and CDR2 are MGHRA and YSYEKL. The V segment lost 4 bases and the J segment 3 bases; nucleotides outside the gene matches: 8.

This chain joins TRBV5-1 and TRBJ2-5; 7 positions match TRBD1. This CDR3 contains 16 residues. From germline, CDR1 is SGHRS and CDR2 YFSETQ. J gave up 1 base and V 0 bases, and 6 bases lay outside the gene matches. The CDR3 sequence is CASSLEARQGQETQYF. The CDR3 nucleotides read TGCGCCAGCAGCTTGGAAGCCAGACAGGGCCAAGAGACCCAGTACTTC.

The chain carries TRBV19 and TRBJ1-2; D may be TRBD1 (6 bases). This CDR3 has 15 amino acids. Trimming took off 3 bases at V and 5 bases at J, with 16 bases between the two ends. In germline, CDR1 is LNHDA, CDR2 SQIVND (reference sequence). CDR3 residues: CASSIPTTGDYGYTF. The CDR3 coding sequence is TGTGCCAGTAGTATTCCTACGACAGGAGATTATGGCTACACCTTC.